This T cell receptor beta chain was sequenced during a study of shared clonotypes between healthy human individuals. General study findings and limits: Larger estimated richness was generally recorded for naive subsets relative to memory subsets. Clonotypes shared by all four donors outscored non-shared clonotypes in generation probability. Tissue TCR repertoires likely differ from these blood-only repertoires.

V lost 3 bases, J lost 0 bases, and 17 bases lay in between. The CDR3 has 18 amino acids. Looked up from germline, CDR1 is SEHNR and CDR2 is FQNEAQ (reference sequence). Regarding this clone: Its target is not known.

In the authors' methods: Because ImmunoSEQ provided only junction sequences with no quality scores, the filtering differed. Sequencing was performed with immunoSEQ multiplex PCR; in TCRdb, only in-frame clones are kept and a portion is missing. V, J and clone size reflect that table, while D and trimming were determined from the DNA. The sample carries 2 million to 3 million clones, more than 80% recorded once. The chain links TRBV7-9 to TRBJ2-2; either TRBD1 or TRBD2 may fit D (5 bases each). The TCR was taken from a man aged 18 to 29 in good health. Specimen: naive CD4+ T cells sorted from blood. Described subset: CD45RA+ positively selected. CDR3 DNA: TGTGCCAGCAGCTTCCTTAACCGGGACCCCTCGAACACCGGGGAGCTGTTTTTT. This codes for CASSFLNRDPSNTGELFF.